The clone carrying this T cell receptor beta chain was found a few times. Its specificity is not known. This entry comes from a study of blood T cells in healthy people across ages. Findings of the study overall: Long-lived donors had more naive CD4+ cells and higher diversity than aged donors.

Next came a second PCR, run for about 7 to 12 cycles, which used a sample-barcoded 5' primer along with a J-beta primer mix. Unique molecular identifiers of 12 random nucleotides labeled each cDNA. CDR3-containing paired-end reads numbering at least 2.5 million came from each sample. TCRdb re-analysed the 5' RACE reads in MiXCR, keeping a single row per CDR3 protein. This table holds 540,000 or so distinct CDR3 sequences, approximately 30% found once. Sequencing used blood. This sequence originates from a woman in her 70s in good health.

CDR3 DNA: TGCGCCAGCAGCTTGTTCGAGGCAGAGACCCAGTACTTC. Protein: CASSLFEAETQYF. The chain couples TRBV5-1 to TRBJ2-5; D ambiguous. The V end was cut by 1 base, the J end by 4 bases, with 8 bases between. The CDR3 has 13 residues. Germline V lookup: CDR1 SGHRS, CDR2 YFSETQ.